Each of the 22 T cell receptor beta chains below was sequenced from the same sample in a study of OX40 agonist ivuxolimab in advanced cancers. Clones were sequenced by immunoSEQ multiplex PCR, and TCRdb holds only the in-frame ones, with some missing. Here the sample spans tens of thousands of clones, over 80% being singletons. Material: CD4+ or CD8+ T cells sorted from blood, obtained in a trial of the OX40 agonist ivuxolimab. The source of these receptors is an adult with an advanced solid tumor such as melanoma, head and neck, liver or kidney cancer.

The chain uses TRBV5-1 and TRBJ2-5, with D uncertain. Trimming removed 1 base from V and 5 bases from J, with 12 bases in between. The germline CDR1 and CDR2 sequences are SGHRS and YFSETQ. The CDR3 sequence is 14 residues long. CDR3 DNA: TGCGCCAGCAGCTTGATGGGAATTGAGGAGACCCAGTACTTC. Translated, it gives CASSLMGIEETQYF.

This chain connects TRBV11-2 to TRBJ1-1, with 10 nucleotides matching TRBD1. Losses at the gene ends were 10 bases for V and 5 bases for J; bases not matched to a gene: 10. This CDR3 is 14 amino acids long. The germline V gene has CDR1 SGHAT and CDR2 FQNNGV. The CDR3 bases are TGTGCCACCCTTCCACGGGACAGGGGAACTGAAGCTTTCTTT. Amino acid sequence: CATLPRDRGTEAFF. Variable domain in full (rest from reference TRBV11-2 and TRBJ1-1): EAGVAQSPRYKIIEKRQSVAFWCNPISGHATLYWYQQILGQGPKLLIQFQNNGVVDDSQLPKDRFSAERLKGVDSTLKIQPAKLEDSAVYLCATLPRDRGTEAFFGQGTRLTVV.

This clone was observed a few times. This chain links TRBV5-1 with TRBJ1-6; tentatively, D is TRBD1 (6 bases). This CDR3 region has 15 residues. V lost 4 bases to trimming and J lost 9 bases, with 17 bases between them. Per the germline V gene, CDR1 is SGHRS and CDR2 is YFSETQ. Written as DNA, the CDR3 is TGCGCCAGCAGCACGGGGGGGCAGGGTCGTTCACCCCTCCACTTT. Encoded protein: CASSTGGQGRSPLHF.

This rearrangement joins TRBV30 to TRBJ2-7, with a possible D match to TRBD2 (6 bases). The CDR3 totals 15 residues. Germline values: CDR1 GTSNPN, CDR2 SVGIG (reference sequence). Trimming took 5 bases from V and 0 from J, leaving 17 bases between them. This chain's CDR3 is CAWDSSATFSYEQYF. DNA for the CDR3: TGTGCCTGGGACTCTAGCGCTACGTTCTCCTACGAGCAGTACTTC.

Here the CDR3 reads CASSESWTSLVEQFF. The CDR3 DNA reads as TGTGCCAGCAGTGAATCCTGGACTAGCCTCGTCGAGCAGTTCTTC. This chain connects TRBV6-1 to TRBJ2-1, with TRBD2 identical over 8 bases. CDR1 is MNHNS, CDR2 SASEGT, per germline. The length of the CDR3 is 15 residues. V was pared by 2 bases and J by 10 bases, with 10 bases of the junction left unmatched.

V usage is TRBV9 and J usage is TRBJ2-3; 11 nucleotides align to TRBD2. With 1 base clipped from V and 5 bases from J, the junction kept 6 bases outside the gene matches. Germline V CDR1 and CDR2: SGDLS, YYNGEE. CDR3 size: 16 residues. As DNA, the CDR3 is TGTGCCAGCAGCGTATTTAGCGGGAGGGCTGGAGATACGCAGTATTTT. It specifies CASSVFSGRAGDTQYF.

There are a few counts of this clone. V usage is TRBV5-4 and J usage is TRBJ1-2, with D maybe TRBD1 (5 bases). The CDR3 totals 15 residues. Per germline, CDR1 SGHNT and CDR2 YYREEE (reference sequence). V was clipped by 2 bases and J by 3 bases, with 14 bases between them. The DNA for the CDR3 is TGTGCCAGCAGCTTTATGAGGGGTTCCGACTATGGCTACACCTTC. Amino acids: CASSFMRGSDYGYTF.

V is TRBV4-3 and J is TRBJ2-4, with D possibly called TRBD1 or TRBD2 (6 bases each). The V gene's germline CDR1 is LGHNA and CDR2 YSLEER. The CDR3 is 18 residues long. V shed 0 bases and J shed 0 bases, with 15 bases lying between them. CDR3 loop: CASSQDAGGTLAKNIQYF. The CDR3 region has the DNA TGCGCCAGCAGCCAAGACGCTGGGGGGACACTAGCCAAAAACATTCAGTACTTC.

The chain couples TRBV2 to TRBJ2-2; tentative D call: TRBD2 (5 bases). The CDR3 extends over 17 amino acids. The V gene lost 7 bases and the J gene lost 1 base, with 19 bases spanning the gap. Germline CDR1 and CDR2: SNHLY and FYNNEI. The CDR3 reads CASTIYGRRWNTGELFF. For the CDR3, the DNA is TGTGCCAGCACCATTTATGGCAGGAGGTGGAACACCGGGGAGCTGTTTTTT. Full variable domain (outside the CDR3, taken from reference TRBV2 and TRBJ2-2): EPEVTQTPSHQVTQMGQEVILRCVPISNHLYFYWYRQILGQKVEFLVSFYNNEISEKSEIFDDQFSVERPDGSNFTLKIRSTKLEDSAMYFCASTIYGRRWNTGELFFGEGSRLTVL.

The CDR3 region is CASSLQGTGNIQYF. The CDR3, as DNA: TGTGCCAGCAGTCTTCAGGGAACAGGGAACATTCAGTACTTC. The rearrangement joins TRBV25-1 to TRBJ2-4, with D maybe TRBD1 (6 bases). CDR1 and CDR2 (germline): MGHDK, SYGVNS. This CDR3 contains 14 residues. The V end lost 5 bases, the J end lost 7 bases, and 15 bases lay between the germline ends. Filled out from reference TRBV25-1 and TRBJ2-4, the complete variable domain reads EADIYQTPRYLVIGTGKKITLECSQTMGHDKMYWYQQDPGMELHLIHYSYGVNSTEKGDLSSESTVSRIRTEHFPLTLESARPSHTSQYLCASSLQGTGNIQYFGAGTRLSVL.

The rearrangement uses TRBV21-1 and TRBJ1-5; the D call TRBD1 from the table was never checked on the DNA. TRBV21-1 represents a pseudogene. The CDR3 has 14 amino acids. CDR3 protein: CASPSGHHNQPQHF. Here the CDR3 DNA reads TGTGCCAGCCCTTCCGGACACCATAATCAGCCCCAGCATTTT.

V usage is TRBV9 and J usage is TRBJ2-5; D possibly corresponds to TRBD2 (6 bases). The CDR3 is made up of 13 amino acids. Germline CDR1 reads SGDLS; CDR2 reads YYNGEE. With 1 base removed from V and 4 bases from J, the gap between germline ends came to 8 bases. The CDR3 sequence is CASSVNGGETQYF. In nucleotides, the CDR3 is TGTGCCAGCAGCGTAAACGGGGGAGAGACCCAGTACTTC.

CDR3 residues: CASSADREAFF. In DNA, the CDR3 is TGCGCCAGCAGTGCGGACCGTGAAGCTTTCTTT. The V and J genes are TRBV10-2 and TRBJ1-1, with D unclear. Per germline, CDR1 WSHSY and CDR2 SAAADI. The CDR3 is made up of 11 amino acids. The ends were cut back, 4 bases at V and 7 bases at J, with 7 bases in the middle.

The chain employs TRBV25-1 and TRBJ1-5; TRBD1 might be the D (5 bases). Germline loops: CDR1 MGHDK, CDR2 SYGVNS. CDR3 length: 14 residues. V was shortened by 1 base and J by 5 bases, with 9 bases between the two germline ends. The CDR3 region has the DNA TGTGCCAGCAGTGAATGGGGCAGCGATCAGCCCCAGCATTTT. Translated, it gives CASSEWGSDQPQHF.

This chain uses TRBV11-3 with TRBJ1-1; no reliable D call. The CDR3 covers 15 residues. V gave up 5 bases and J gave up 3 bases, with 16 bases separating them. The germline CDR1 and CDR2 sequences are SGHNT and YENEEA. Here the CDR3 reads CASSRKVVFHTEAFF. CDR3 nucleotides: TGTGCCAGCAGCAGGAAGGTAGTTTTCCACACTGAAGCTTTCTTT.

The chain has TRBV7-6 and TRBJ2-7; D gene uncertain. The ends were cut back, 6 bases at V and 9 bases at J, with 15 bases in the middle. The germline V gene has CDR1 SGHVS and CDR2 FNYEAQ. The CDR3 is 12 residues long. As DNA, the CDR3 is TGTGCCAGCAGTTCCGACACCTCGGGGCAGTACTTC. The encoded protein is CASSSDTSGQYF.

The genes are TRBV5-5 and TRBJ2-6; TRBD2 aligns across 12 bases. With 1 base clipped from V and 2 bases from J, the junction kept 4 bases outside the gene matches. Germline CDR1 reads SGHKS; CDR2 reads YYEKEE (reference sequence). This CDR3 spans 18 amino acids. The CDR3 DNA reads TGTGCCAGCAGCTTGTTTTGGACTAGCGGGACTGGGGCCAACGTCCTGACTTTC. It specifies CASSLFWTSGTGANVLTF. The full variable domain, with the rest looked up from reference TRBV5-5 and TRBJ2-6, is DAGVTQSPTHLIKTRGQQVTLRCSPISGHKSVSWYQQVLGQGPQFIFQYYEKEERGRGNFPDRFSARQFPNYSSELNVNALLLGDSALYLCASSLFWTSGTGANVLTFGAGSRLTVL.

CDR3 sequence reads: CASSSGRWAYEQYF. CDR3 bases: TGTGCCAGCAGCTCAGGACGGTGGGCCTACGAGCAGTACTTC. The chain employs TRBV7-2 and TRBJ2-7; D is ambiguous. Trimming took off 4 bases at V and 2 bases at J, with 12 bases between the two ends. Germline CDR1 and CDR2: SGHTA and FQGNSA. This CDR3 comprises 14 residues. The variable domain in full, completed from reference TRBV7-2 and TRBJ2-7, reads GAGVSQSPSNKVTEKGKDVELRCDPISGHTALYWYRQSLGQGLEFLIYFQGNSAPDKSGLPSDRFSAERTGGSVSTLTIQRTQQEDSAVYLCASSSGRWAYEQYFGPGTRLTVT.

The chain employs TRBV12-2 and TRBJ2-3; the DNA was not compared with TRBD2, the D call given in the table. TRBV12-2 is deemed a pseudogene. This CDR3 region has 23 residues. The CDR3 nucleotides are TGTGCAAGTCGCTTAGGCGGAGTTCCCCCCACCGATCGATCAGACGCTAGCACAGATACGCAGTATTTT. Residues: CASRLGGVPPTDRSDASTDTQYF.

The gene calls are TRBV7-2 and TRBJ1-6; D is unresolved. The CDR3 covers 12 residues. Germline assignment: CDR1 SGHTA and CDR2 FQGNSA. V gave up 6 bases and J gave up 10 bases, with 10 bases separating them. The CDR3 region is CASRPEGSPLHF. The CDR3 DNA follows: TGTGCCAGCAGGCCCGAGGGATCACCCCTCCACTTT.

V is TRBV30 and J is TRBJ1-2; maybe TRBD1 (5 bases). The length of the CDR3 is 14 residues. Germline-derived CDR1 and CDR2 are GTSNPN and SVGIG (reference sequence). V gave up 5 bases and J gave up 3 bases, with 16 bases separating them. CDR3 sequence (DNA): TGTGCCTGGGGAAGGGGCGGGCGAGACTATGGCTACACCTTC. This translates into CAWGRGGRDYGYTF.

This sequence joins TRBV27 and TRBJ1-6; D is perhaps TRBD1 (6 bases). The V end lost 5 bases, the J end lost 3 bases, and 11 bases lay between the germline ends. CDR1 is MNHEY, CDR2 SMNVEV, per germline (reference sequence). The CDR3 runs 15 residues. The CDR3 reads CASSPRQDYNSPLHF. For the CDR3, the DNA is TGTGCCAGCAGTCCCCGACAGGACTATAATTCACCCCTCCACTTT.